This entry describes one T cell receptor (beta chain). The CDR3 length is 11 residues. V lost 3 bases to trimming and J lost 9 bases, with 6 bases between them. Germline CDR1 is SNHLY and CDR2 is FYNNEI. Using immunoSEQ multiplex PCR, the repertoire was profiled, and TCRdb retains in-frame clones only, with some absent. The table lists approximately 87,000 clones, about 91% of them singletons. The sample is drawn from a study of technical replicates of blood from a few donors. The TCR comes from a human donor in good health. Some clones in this sample may be carry-over from other donors' samples. The specimen was T cells isolated from PBMCs. The chain combines TRBV2 with TRBJ2-1; perhaps TRBD2 as D (5 bases). The CDR3 nucleotides are TGTGCCAGCAGTGACGGAGGTGAGCAGTTCTTC. This codes for CASSDGGEQFF. The complete variable domain, with remaining parts taken from reference TRBV2 and TRBJ2-1, reads EPEVTQTPSHQVTQMGQEVILRCVPISNHLYFYWYRQILGQKVEFLVSFYNNEISEKSEIFDDQFSVERPDGSNFTLKIRSTKLEDSAMYFCASSDGGEQFFGPGTRLTVL.